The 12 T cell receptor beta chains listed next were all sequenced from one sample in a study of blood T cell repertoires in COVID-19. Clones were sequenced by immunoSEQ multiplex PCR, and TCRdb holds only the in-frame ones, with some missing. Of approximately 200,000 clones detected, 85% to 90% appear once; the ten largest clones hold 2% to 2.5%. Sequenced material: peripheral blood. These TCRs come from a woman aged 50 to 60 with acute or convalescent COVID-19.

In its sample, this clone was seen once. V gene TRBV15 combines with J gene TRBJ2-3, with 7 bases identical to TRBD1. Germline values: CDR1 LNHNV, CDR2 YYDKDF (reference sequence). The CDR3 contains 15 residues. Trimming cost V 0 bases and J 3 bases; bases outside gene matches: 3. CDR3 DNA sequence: TGTGCCACCAGCAGAGATTGGACAGGAACAGATACGCAGTATTTT. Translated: CATSRDWTGTDTQYF.

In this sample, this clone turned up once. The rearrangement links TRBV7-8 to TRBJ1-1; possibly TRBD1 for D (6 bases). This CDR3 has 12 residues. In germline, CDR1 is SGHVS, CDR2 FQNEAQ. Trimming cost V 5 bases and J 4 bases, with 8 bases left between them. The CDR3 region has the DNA TGTGCCAGCAGCCTGACAGGCACTGAAGCTTTCTTT. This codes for CASSLTGTEAFF.

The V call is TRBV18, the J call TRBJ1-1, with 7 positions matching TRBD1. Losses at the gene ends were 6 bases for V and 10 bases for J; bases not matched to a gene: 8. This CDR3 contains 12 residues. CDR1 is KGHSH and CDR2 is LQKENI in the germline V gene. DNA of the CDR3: TGTGCCAGCTCCCCTGTTCAGGGGGGAGCTTTCTTT. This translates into CASSPVQGGAFF.

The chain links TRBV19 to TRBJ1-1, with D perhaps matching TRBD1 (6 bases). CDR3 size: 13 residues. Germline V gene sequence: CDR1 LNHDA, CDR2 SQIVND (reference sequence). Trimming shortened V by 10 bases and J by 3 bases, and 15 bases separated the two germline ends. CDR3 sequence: CATRGQLYTEAFF. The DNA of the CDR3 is TGTGCCACCAGGGGTCAGCTTTACACTGAAGCTTTCTTT.

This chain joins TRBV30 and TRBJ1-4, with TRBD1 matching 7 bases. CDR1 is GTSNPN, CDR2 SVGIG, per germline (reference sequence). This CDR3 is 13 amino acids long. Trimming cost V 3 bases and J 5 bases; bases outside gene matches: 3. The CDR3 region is CAWRIRGNEKLFF. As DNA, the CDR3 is TGTGCCTGGAGGATCAGGGGGAATGAAAAACTGTTTTTT.

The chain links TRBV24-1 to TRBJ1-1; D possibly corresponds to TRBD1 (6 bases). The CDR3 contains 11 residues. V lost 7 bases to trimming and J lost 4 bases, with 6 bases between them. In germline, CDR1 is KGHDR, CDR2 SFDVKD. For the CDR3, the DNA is TGTGCCACCAGAGGGGGCACTGAAGCTTTCTTT. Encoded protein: CATRGGTEAFF.

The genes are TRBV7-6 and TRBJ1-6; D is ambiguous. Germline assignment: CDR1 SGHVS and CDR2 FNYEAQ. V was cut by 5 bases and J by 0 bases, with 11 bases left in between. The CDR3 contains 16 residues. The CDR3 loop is CASSPRVGSYNSPLHF. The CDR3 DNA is TGTGCCAGCAGCCCACGTGTCGGCTCCTATAATTCACCCCTCCACTTT.

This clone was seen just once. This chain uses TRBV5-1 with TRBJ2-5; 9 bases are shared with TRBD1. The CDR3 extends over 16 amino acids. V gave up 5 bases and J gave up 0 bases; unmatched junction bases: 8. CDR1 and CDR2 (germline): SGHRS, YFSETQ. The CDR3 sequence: CASRVRTGENQETQYF. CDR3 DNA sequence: TGCGCCAGCAGGGTTCGGACAGGGGAAAACCAAGAGACCCAGTACTTC.

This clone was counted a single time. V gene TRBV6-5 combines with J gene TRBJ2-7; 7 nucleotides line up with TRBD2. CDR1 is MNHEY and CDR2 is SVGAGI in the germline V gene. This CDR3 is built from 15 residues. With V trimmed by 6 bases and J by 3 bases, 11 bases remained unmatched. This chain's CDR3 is CASRRRAGKNYEQYF. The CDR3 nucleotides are TGTGCCAGCAGGCGGAGAGCGGGAAAAAACTACGAGCAGTACTTC.

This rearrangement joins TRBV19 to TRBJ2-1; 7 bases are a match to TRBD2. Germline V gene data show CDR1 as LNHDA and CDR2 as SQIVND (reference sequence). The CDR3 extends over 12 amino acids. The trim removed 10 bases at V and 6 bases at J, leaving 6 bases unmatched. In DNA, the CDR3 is TGTGCCACCTCGACTAGCCCCAATGAGCAGTTCTTC. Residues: CATSTSPNEQFF.

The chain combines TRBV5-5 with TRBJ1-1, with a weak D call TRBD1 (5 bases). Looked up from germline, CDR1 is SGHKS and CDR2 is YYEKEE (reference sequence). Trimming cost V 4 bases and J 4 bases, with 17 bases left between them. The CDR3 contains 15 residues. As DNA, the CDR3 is TGTGCCAGCAGCGCGGGGTCAGGGAGGATCACTGAAGCTTTCTTT. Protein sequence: CASSAGSGRITEAFF.

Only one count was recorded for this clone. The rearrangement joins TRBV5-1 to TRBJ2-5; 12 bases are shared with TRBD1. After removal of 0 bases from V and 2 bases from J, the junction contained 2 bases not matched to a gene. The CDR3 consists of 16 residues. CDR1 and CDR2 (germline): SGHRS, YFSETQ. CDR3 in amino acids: CASSLGDRGRQETQYF. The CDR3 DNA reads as TGCGCCAGCAGCTTGGGGGACAGGGGGCGGCAAGAGACCCAGTACTTC.